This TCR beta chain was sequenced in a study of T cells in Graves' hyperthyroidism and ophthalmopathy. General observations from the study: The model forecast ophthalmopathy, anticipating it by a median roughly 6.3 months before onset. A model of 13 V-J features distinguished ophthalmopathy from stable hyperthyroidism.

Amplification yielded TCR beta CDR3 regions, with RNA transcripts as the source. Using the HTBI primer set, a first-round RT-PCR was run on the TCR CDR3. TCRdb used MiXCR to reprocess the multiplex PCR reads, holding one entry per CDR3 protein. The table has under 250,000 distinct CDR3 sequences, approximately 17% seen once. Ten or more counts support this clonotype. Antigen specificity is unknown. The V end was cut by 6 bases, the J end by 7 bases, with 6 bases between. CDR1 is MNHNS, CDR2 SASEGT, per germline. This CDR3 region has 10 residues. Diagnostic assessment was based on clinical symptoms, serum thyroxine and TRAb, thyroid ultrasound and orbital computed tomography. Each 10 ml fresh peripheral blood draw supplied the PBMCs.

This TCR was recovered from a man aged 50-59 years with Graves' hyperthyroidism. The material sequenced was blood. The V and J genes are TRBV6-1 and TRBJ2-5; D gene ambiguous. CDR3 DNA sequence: TGTGCCAGCAGCGTTAGGACCCAGTACTTC. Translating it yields CASSVRTQYF.